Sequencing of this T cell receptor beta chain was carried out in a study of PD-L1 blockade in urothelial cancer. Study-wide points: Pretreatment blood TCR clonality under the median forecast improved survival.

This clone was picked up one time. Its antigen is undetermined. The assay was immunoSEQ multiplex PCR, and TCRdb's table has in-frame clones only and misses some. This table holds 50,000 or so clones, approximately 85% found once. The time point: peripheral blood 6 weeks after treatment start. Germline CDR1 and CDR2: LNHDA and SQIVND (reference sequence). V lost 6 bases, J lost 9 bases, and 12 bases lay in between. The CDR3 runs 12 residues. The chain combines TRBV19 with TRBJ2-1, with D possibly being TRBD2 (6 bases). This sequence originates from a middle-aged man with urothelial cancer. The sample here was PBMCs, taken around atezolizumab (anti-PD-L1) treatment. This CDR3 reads CASSPVSGEQFF. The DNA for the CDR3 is TGTGCCAGTAGCCCCGTTAGCGGTGAGCAGTTCTTC.